This T cell receptor (beta chain) was obtained from a study of human T cells and chemical hapten exposure (dated by TCRdb to about 2021). About the study as a whole: For sensitization, 2% DPC in acetone was applied to a roughly 2 cm by roughly 2 cm area of upper inner arm skin. Throughout the roughly 25-week study period, patients were also given weekly therapeutic DPC doses on the scalp. Patch testing was done on the upper back using Finn chambers containing 0.01% DPC, and results were scored after 6 days according to International Contact Dermatitis Research Group standards. The mostly female patient cohort included alopecia areata with under or over 50% scalp involvement, alopecia totalis and alopecia universalis. Libraries were pooled for sequencing, and variation in per-sample TCR yields was attributed mainly to small differences in library volumes within the pool. This study followed changes in the peripheral blood TCR repertoire in vivo during primary and secondary sensitization of alopecia patients to the hapten diphenylcyclopropenone (DPC). Blood samples were taken from patients before sensitization (week 0) and at 2, 6 and about 24 weeks after DPC sensitization. Blood for TCR sequencing was provided by twenty-nine alopecia patients at one to four time points (pre-sensitization, 2, 6 and 24 weeks). The paper's findings and limits, for the study overall: Because all patients had alopecia, a presumed autoimmune disease, the immune response of the patients might differ from that of healthy individuals. The number of TCRs above 1 in 1000 frequency did not change with DPC sensitization; there was no evidence of global repertoire structure alterations. Patch test score correlated positively with the number of PT1 expanded TCRs, reaching significance at thresholds 8, 16 and 32 but not at 4. After repeated subsampling, changes were observed in the strength of the expansion versus patch-test correlation and in the threshold at which the correlation became significant. Significantly more large CDR3 similarity clusters were formed by expanded TCRs than by pre-sensitization or healthy control sets, consistent with antigen-driven responses.

Library generation was performed with RACE. The sample was run on a NextSeq 500. Library preparation attached unique molecular identifiers to individual cDNA molecules for quantitative, reproducible TCR counting. Both TCR alpha and TCR beta chains were sequenced from each blood RNA sample. From the authors' description of their analysis: A median of around 100,000 TCRs per sample was observed, with a range of about 23,224 to 750,000. The Decombinator software suite was used to annotate the V, J and CDR3 of the TCR reads. For the PS versus PT1 abundance plots, all samples were subsampled to the same number of TCRs (28,000). TCRs were defined as expanded if absent before sensitization and observed at least eight times at the 2-week time point. TCRdb reprocessed the public reads (quality trimming at Q25 with fastp, clone calling with MiXCR) and kept in-frame beta chains. One record per CDR3 amino acid sequence lists the most common genes and DNA. Here the V and J calls rest on TCRdb's processing, not on the authors' analysis. The sample table holds under 100,000 distinct CDR3 sequences, of which around 7.9% were seen once. The ten top clones hold 2.5% to 3% of the sample.

Taken with the paper, the label for time point translates to: pre-sensitization, week 0. The treatment or condition label on this specimen signifies: therapeutic diphenylcyclopropenone sensitization with weekly scalp DPC. At every patch-test visit, the blood draw took place before the patch test was put on. Patients were considered eligible if aged 18 to 70, diagnosed with alopecia and deemed suitable for DPC therapy, and patients were excluded if pregnant. Total RNA was extracted from unfractionated whole blood that had been collected in Tempus Blood RNA tubes. As to this clonotype: The specificity of this receptor is unknown. Per-base quality was not reported, and no clone a single base away is much larger than it.

This clonotype was sampled from a man aged 40-50 years with alopecia areata. Some clones in this sample may be carry-over from other donors' samples. Sample: whole blood, taken in connection with sensitization to the hapten diphenylcyclopropenone (DPC).

The CDR3: CASSSGVGNTIYF. The DNA sequence is given as TGTGCCAGCAGCTCAGGGGTCGGAAACACCATATATTTT. This sequence uses TRBV7-3 and TRBJ1-3, with a weak D call of TRBD1 (6 bases match). CDR3 length: 13 amino acids, cysteine to phenylalanine. Only the CDR3 DNA stays, 39 bases, in frame from base 1. V is clipped by 4 bases and J by 4 bases, and the sequence between their germline boundaries is 8 bases long. From the germline V gene, CDR1 is SGHTA and CDR2 is FQGTGA.